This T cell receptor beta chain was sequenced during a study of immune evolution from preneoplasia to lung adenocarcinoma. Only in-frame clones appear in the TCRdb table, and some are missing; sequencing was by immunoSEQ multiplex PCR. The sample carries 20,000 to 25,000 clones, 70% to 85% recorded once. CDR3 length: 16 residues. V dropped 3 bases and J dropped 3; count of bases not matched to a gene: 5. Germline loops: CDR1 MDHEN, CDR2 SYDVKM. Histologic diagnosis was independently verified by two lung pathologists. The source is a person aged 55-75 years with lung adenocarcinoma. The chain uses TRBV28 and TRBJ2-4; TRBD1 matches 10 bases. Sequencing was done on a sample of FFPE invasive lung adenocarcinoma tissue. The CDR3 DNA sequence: TGTGCCAGCAGTTTGTCCGGGACAGGGGTCAAAAACATTCAGTACTTC. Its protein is CASSLSGTGVKNIQYF.